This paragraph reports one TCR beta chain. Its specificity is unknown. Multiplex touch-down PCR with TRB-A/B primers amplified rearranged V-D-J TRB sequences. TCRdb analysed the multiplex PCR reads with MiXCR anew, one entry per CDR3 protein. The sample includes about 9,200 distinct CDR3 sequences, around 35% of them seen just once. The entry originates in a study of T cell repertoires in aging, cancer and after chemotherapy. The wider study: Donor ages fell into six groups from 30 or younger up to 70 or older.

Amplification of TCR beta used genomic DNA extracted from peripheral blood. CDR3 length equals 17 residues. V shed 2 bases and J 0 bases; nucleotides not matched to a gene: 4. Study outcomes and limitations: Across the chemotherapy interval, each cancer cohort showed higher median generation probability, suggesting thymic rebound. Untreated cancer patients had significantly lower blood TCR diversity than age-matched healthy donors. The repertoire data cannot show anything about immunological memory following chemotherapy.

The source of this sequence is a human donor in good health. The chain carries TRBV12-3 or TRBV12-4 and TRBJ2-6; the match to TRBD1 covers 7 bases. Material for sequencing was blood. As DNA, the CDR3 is TGTGCCAGCAGTTTACGGACAGGCTTCTCTGGGGCCAACGTCCTGACTTTC. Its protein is CASSLRTGFSGANVLTF.